These 21 T cell receptor beta chains came from one sample sequenced in a study of OX40 agonist ivuxolimab in advanced cancers. Libraries were prepared by immunoSEQ multiplex PCR; TCRdb keeps only in-frame clonotypes and omits some of them. The sample holds 90,000 or so clones; about 88% are singletons and the top ten take 0.3% to 0.4%. The sequenced sample was CD4+ or CD8+ T cells sorted from blood, obtained in a trial of the OX40 agonist ivuxolimab. The receptors derive from an adult with an advanced solid tumor such as melanoma, head and neck, liver or kidney cancer.

The chain has TRBV19 and TRBJ2-7, with 7 positions matching TRBD1. This CDR3 is 14 amino acids long. In germline, CDR1 is LNHDA, CDR2 SQIVND (reference sequence). After removal of 6 bases from V and 5 bases from J, the junction contained 10 bases not matched to a gene. CDR3 sequence: CASSLNRDSDEQYF. The CDR3 DNA is TGTGCCAGTAGCCTTAACAGGGACAGCGACGAGCAGTACTTC.

This clone has only one observation. This rearrangement joins TRBV19 to TRBJ2-4; weak D call: TRBD2 (6 bases). Between the trimmed V and J ends, which lost 6 bases and 8 bases, there was a span of 17 bases. The length of the CDR3 is 14 residues. CDR1 is LNHDA, CDR2 SQIVND, per germline (reference sequence). The CDR3 coding sequence is TGTGCCAGTAGCCTGGACCCGGGGGATCACATTCAGTACTTC. Translated: CASSLDPGDHIQYF.

A single count supports this clone. The CDR3 is CASGDRGNTEAFF. CDR3 DNA: TGTGCCAGCGGAGACAGGGGCAACACTGAAGCTTTCTTT. The gene calls are TRBV6-1 and TRBJ1-1, with 8 bases matching TRBD1. Germline V lookup: CDR1 MNHNS, CDR2 SASEGT. V shed 8 bases and J 2 bases; nucleotides not matched to a gene: 4. This CDR3 has 13 residues.

The rearrangement links TRBV5-1 to TRBJ2-3; a weak D match, TRBD1 (6 bases). V was pared by 3 bases and J by 2 bases, with 10 bases between. CDR1 and CDR2 (germline): SGHRS, YFSETQ. The CDR3 is 14 amino acids. The CDR3: CASSWGTLTDTQYF. CDR3 coding DNA: TGCGCCAGCAGCTGGGGGACACTCACAGATACGCAGTATTTT.

The genes are TRBV6-5 and TRBJ2-7, with 10 bases that match TRBD1. CDR1 is MNHEY, CDR2 SVGAGI, per germline. Trimming took 8 bases from V and 0 from J; bases not matched to a gene: 7. The CDR3 consists of 15 residues. CDR3 sequence reads: CASATRDRGSYEQYF. The CDR3 DNA sequence: TGTGCCAGCGCAACCCGGGACAGGGGCTCCTACGAGCAGTACTTC.

The chain has TRBV7-8 and TRBJ1-1; D unclear. The V end was cut by 5 bases, the J end by 0 bases, with 10 bases between. This CDR3 is built from 14 residues. Germline V gene lookup returns CDR1 SGHVS and CDR2 FQNEAQ. This CDR3 reads CASSPRKVNTEAFF. CDR3 sequence (DNA): TGTGCCAGCAGCCCGCGAAAGGTGAACACTGAAGCTTTCTTT.

V usage is TRBV27 and J usage is TRBJ1-1, with D uncertain. The V gene's germline CDR1 is MNHEY and CDR2 SMNVEV (reference sequence). V lost 2 bases and J 3 bases, leaving 7 bases between the germline ends. This CDR3 contains 13 residues. CDR3 sequence reads: CASSLRPDTEAFF. The CDR3 nucleotides are TGTGCCAGCAGTTTAAGGCCGGACACTGAAGCTTTCTTT.

V and J are TRBV27 and TRBJ1-5; D is unclear. V lost 4 bases and J 0 bases, leaving 7 bases between the germline ends. CDR1 and CDR2 (germline): MNHEY, SMNVEV (reference sequence). This CDR3 is built from 14 residues. The CDR3 DNA is TGTGCCAGCAGTTCCCCGTCTAGCAATCAGCCCCAGCATTTT. This sequence encodes CASSSPSSNQPQHF.

The chain links TRBV4-3 to TRBJ2-6; tentative D call: TRBD2 (5 bases). The germline V and J ends were trimmed by 0 bases and 0 bases, with 9 bases remaining between them. The CDR3 runs 17 residues. CDR1 is LGHNA and CDR2 is YSLEER in the germline V gene. The DNA of the CDR3 is TGCGCCAGCAGCCAAGAGAGGGCGTACTCTGGGGCCAACGTCCTGACTTTC. It specifies CASSQERAYSGANVLTF.

The chain joins TRBV5-8 to TRBJ2-7; 8 bases agree with TRBD1. Losses at the gene ends were 4 bases for V and 2 bases for J; bases not matched to a gene: 8. Germline V gene lookup returns CDR1 SGHTS and CDR2 YDEGEE. The CDR3 totals 15 residues. The CDR3 DNA reads as TGTGCCAGCAGCCCGGACAGGGACCCTCCCTACGAGCAGTACTTC. Protein: CASSPDRDPPYEQYF.

This sequence joins TRBV6-5 and TRBJ1-2, with D possibly being TRBD1 (6 bases). Germline CDR1 and CDR2: MNHEY and SVGAGI. This CDR3 region has 15 residues. Trimming pared 4 bases from V and 4 bases from J, leaving 16 bases between. The CDR3 DNA follows: TGTGCCAGCAGTTCCCCGGTGGGGGGGCTCTATGGCTACACCTTC. Encoded protein: CASSSPVGGLYGYTF.

This clone is deemed medium-sized. The chain joins TRBV4-1 to TRBJ2-7, with D perhaps TRBD1 or TRBD2 (5 bases each). Trimming pared 1 base from V and 3 bases from J, leaving 19 bases between. The CDR3 covers 17 residues. Germline V gene lookup returns CDR1 MGHRA and CDR2 YSYEKL. The DNA for the CDR3 is TGCGCCAGCAGCCAAGCACACTTCACGGGGCCAGGCTACGAGCAGTACTTC. Protein: CASSQAHFTGPGYEQYF.

The chain uses TRBV4-2 and TRBJ2-3; 10 bases fit TRBD1. The CDR3 is 16 amino acids. With 4 bases clipped from V and 4 bases from J, the junction kept 8 bases outside the gene matches. Germline-derived CDR1 and CDR2 are LGHNA and YNFKEQ. DNA of the CDR3: TGTGCCAGCAGCCGAGGGGGACAGGGGAGCTCAGATACGCAGTATTTT. Residues: CASSRGGQGSSDTQYF.

J is TRBJ1-2 and V is TRBV15; D unclear. V lost 6 bases and J lost 2, with 7 bases in between. CDR3 length equals 12 residues. CDR1 is LNHNV, CDR2 YYDKDF, per germline (reference sequence). CDR3 bases: TGTGCCACCAGATCACGGAACTATGGCTACACCTTC. It translates to CATRSRNYGYTF.

This clone was detected a few times. This chain connects TRBV30 to TRBJ2-7; 7 positions agree with TRBD1. In germline, CDR1 is GTSNPN, CDR2 SVGIG (reference sequence). V lost 5 bases, J lost 0 bases, and 1 base stayed unmatched. The CDR3 is 12 residues long. DNA for the CDR3: TGTGCCTGGGGGGACAGCTCCTACGAGCAGTACTTC. Its translation is CAWGDSSYEQYF.

This chain links TRBV5-1 with TRBJ1-4; 7 positions agree with TRBD1. Germline V lookup: CDR1 SGHRS, CDR2 YFSETQ. The V segment lost 5 bases and the J segment 6 bases; nucleotides outside the gene matches: 7. The CDR3 totals 14 residues. The DNA for the CDR3 is TGCGCCAGCAGTCGACAGGGCGGGTATGAAAAACTGTTTTTT. It codes for CASSRQGGYEKLFF. The whole variable domain, filled in from reference TRBV5-1 and TRBJ1-4, reads KAGVTQTPRYLIKTRGQQVTLSCSPISGHRSVSWYQQTPGQGLQFLFEYFSETQRNKGNFPGRFSGRQFSNSRSEMNVSTLELGDSALYLCASSRQGGYEKLFFGSGTQLSVL.

V gene TRBV10-3 combines with J gene TRBJ2-3; perhaps TRBD2 as D (7 bases). The CDR3 sequence is 13 residues long. With 7 bases removed from V and 3 bases from J, the gap between germline ends came to 11 bases. Germline CDR1 and CDR2: ENHRY and SYGVKD. CDR3 DNA sequence: TGTGCCATCAAGGGGGGGGAGACAGATACGCAGTATTTT. It encodes CAIKGGETDTQYF.

This chain connects TRBV6-5 to TRBJ2-7; no firm D call. The V end lost 2 bases, the J end lost 0 bases, and 11 bases lay between the germline ends. CDR3 size: 15 residues. Germline V gene sequence: CDR1 MNHEY, CDR2 SVGAGI. Here the CDR3 DNA reads TGTGCCAGCAGTTACCCCCTACACCGCTCCTACGAGCAGTACTTC. It codes for CASSYPLHRSYEQYF.

The DNA for the CDR3 is TGCGCCAGCAGCCAAGCCCGGGCTAGCGGGAGGGGAGATACGCAGTATTTT. Translating it yields CASSQARASGRGDTQYF. The chain links TRBV4-3 to TRBJ2-3; 12 nucleotides match TRBD2. Germline V lookup: CDR1 LGHNA, CDR2 YSLEER. This CDR3 region has 17 residues. Losses at the gene ends were 1 base for V and 5 bases for J; bases not matched to a gene: 7.

CDR3 residues: CASSRGTAGETQYF. The CDR3 bases are TGTGCCAGCAGCCGCGGGACAGCAGGGGAGACCCAGTACTTC. The chain joins TRBV7-2 to TRBJ2-5; D possibly corresponds to TRBD1 (7 bases). The CDR3 extends over 14 amino acids. V lost 5 bases to trimming and J lost 5 bases, with 15 bases between them. CDR1 is SGHTA, CDR2 FQGNSA, per germline.

The V gene is TRBV28, the J gene TRBJ1-4; TRBD1 might be the D (5 bases). Trimming left V 6 bases short and J 8 bases short, with 13 bases between. The CDR3 extends over 13 amino acids. CDR1 is MDHEN and CDR2 is SYDVKM in the germline V gene. The CDR3 DNA follows: TGTGCCAGCAGACCGCAGGGAGGGGAAAAACTGTTTTTT. Encoded protein: CASRPQGGEKLFF.